Listed below are T cell receptor beta chains from one sample, sequenced in a study of blood T cell repertoires in COVID-19. Here immunoSEQ multiplex PCR was the method, and the copy in TCRdb shows in-frame clones only, minus some. The sample records approximately 33,000 clones, approximately 85% being singletons. Sequencing was carried out using peripheral blood. These TCRs come from a man aged 55 to 70 with COVID-19, enrolled during active disease. CDR3s include the opening cysteine and the closing phenylalanine or tryptophan. The D gene is left open where the match is weak. Clone size is given for some rows only: seen once, a few or many times, or a class if the clone is expanded.

abundance	v_gene	j_gene	d_gene	CDR3nt	CDR3aa
.	TRBV3-1/TRBV3-2	TRBJ2-5	.	TGTGCCAGCAGCCAAGAGCAGGGTACCCAAGAGACCCAGTACTTC	CASSQEQGTQETQYF
.	TRBV7-9	TRBJ2-7	TRBD1	TGTGCCAGCAGCCCGCCCGGGACAGGTCCCTACGAGCAGTACTTC	CASSPPGTGPYEQYF
.	TRBV5-6	TRBJ2-3	TRBD2	TGTGCCAGCAGCAAAGCCCCGAATCTAGCGGACAACACAGATACGCAGTATTTT	CASSKAPNLADNTDTQYF
.	TRBV29-1	TRBJ2-5	TRBD2	TGCAGCGCGAGACTAGCAGGGCAGACCCAGTACTTC	CSARLAGQTQYF
.	TRBV7-2	TRBJ2-3	TRBD2	TGTGCCAGCAGCTTTCGCGGGAGGGCCTCAGATACGCAGTATTTT	CASSFRGRASDTQYF
.	TRBV7-2	TRBJ2-7	TRBD1	TGTGCCAGCAGCGTGGACAGGGCCGACGAGCAGTACTTC	CASSVDRADEQYF
.	TRBV7-8	TRBJ2-1	TRBD1	TGTGCCAGCAGCACGACAGGGGCGAGGATCTACAATGAGCAGTTCTTC	CASSTTGARIYNEQFF
.	TRBV7-2	TRBJ2-7	TRBD2	TGTGCCAGCAGCTCCGCCGGAGGTGGCGGGAGTACCTACGAGCAGTACTTC	CASSSAGGGGSTYEQYF
.	TRBV12-3/TRBV12-4	TRBJ1-1	.	TGTGCCAGCAGTTTATCCGGGAACACTGAAGCTTTCTTT	CASSLSGNTEAFF
.	TRBV27	TRBJ1-6	.	TGTGCCAGCAGCTCGACTGTGTCGGGAACCCTCCACTTT	CASSSTVSGTLHF
few	TRBV7-3	TRBJ1-1	TRBD1	TGTGCCAGCAGCCCGGGGACAGGGGCCGAAGCTTTCTTT	CASSPGTGAEAFF
once	TRBV7-8	TRBJ1-1	TRBD1	TGTGCCAGCAGCTTAGGCAGACAGGGACGCTACACTGAAGCTTTCTTT	CASSLGRQGRYTEAFF
.	TRBV4-3	TRBJ2-7	TRBD2	TGCGCCAGCAGCCATGGGAGGACTAGCGGACCCACCTACGAGCAGTACTTC	CASSHGRTSGPTYEQYF
.	TRBV6-2/TRBV6-3	TRBJ2-7	.	TGTGCCAGCAGTTTTACGTCGGGTAGCGAGCAGTACTTC	CASSFTSGSEQYF
.	TRBV21-1	TRBJ2-3	.	TGTGCCAGCAGCCACGGCGGGCGCAGCACAGATACGCAGTATTTT	CASSHGGRSTDTQYF
.	TRBV4-3	TRBJ2-1	TRBD2	TGCGCCAGCAGCCAAGATCCCAGCGGGAGGGCCTACAATGAGCAGTTCTTC	CASSQDPSGRAYNEQFF
.	TRBV27	TRBJ2-1	.	TGTGCCAGCAGTTTAAGGGGGATAGCTGAGCAGTTCTTC	CASSLRGIAEQFF
.	TRBV6-2/TRBV6-3	TRBJ2-1	TRBD2	TGTGCCAGCAGTAGCGGGAGGTTCTTGAACAATGAGCAGTTCTTC	CASSSGRFLNNEQFF
.	TRBV11-2	TRBJ1-1	TRBD1	TGTGCCAGCAGCCCCAAGACAGGGGGTTTTGGCACTGAAGCTTTCTTT	CASSPKTGGFGTEAFF
.	TRBV10-3	TRBJ1-5	TRBD1	TGTGCCATCAGTTCGGACAGGGCCGATCAGCCCCAGCATTTT	CAISSDRADQPQHF
.	TRBV11-2	TRBJ2-2	.	TGTGCCAGCAGCGATCCCCTCAGGGGAGGGGAGCTGTTTTTT	CASSDPLRGGELFF
.	TRBV11-3	TRBJ2-1	.	TGTGCCAGCAGTAGAGCACAGGATGAGCAGTTCTTC	CASSRAQDEQFF
.	TRBV19	TRBJ2-7	TRBD1	TGTGCCAGTAGCGACTTTCCGGGACAGGGTCACGAGCAGTACTTC	CASSDFPGQGHEQYF
.	TRBV19	TRBJ2-2	.	TGTGCCAGTAGCCGGAGTGCGAACACCGGGGAGCTGTTTTTT	CASSRSANTGELFF
.	TRBV10-1	TRBJ2-7	TRBD2	TGCGCCAGCTACGCCGCGGGAGGCCGTACCTACGAGCAGTACTTC	CASYAAGGRTYEQYF
.	TRBV6-5	TRBJ1-6	TRBD1	TGTGCCAGCATCACCAACGGACAGGCTAATTCACCCCTCCACTTT	CASITNGQANSPLHF
.	TRBV5-8	TRBJ2-3	.	TGTGCCAGCAGCCATAAGACAGGCACAGATACGCAGTATTTT	CASSHKTGTDTQYF
.	TRBV6-5	TRBJ2-7	.	TGTGCCAGCAGTACTAGCTCCTACGAGCAGTACTTC	CASSTSSYEQYF
.	TRBV10-3	TRBJ2-1	TRBD1	TGTGCCATCGGACAGGGGGCGAATAGTAGGGATGAGCAGTTCTTC	CAIGQGANSRDEQFF
.	TRBV2	TRBJ1-5	TRBD1	TGTGCCAGCAGTCTGAGACAGGGTGGCAATCAGCCCCAGCATTTT	CASSLRQGGNQPQHF
.	TRBV28	TRBJ1-4	.	TGTGCCAGCAGTCTTCAGGAAAAACTGTTTTTT	CASSLQEKLFF
.	TRBV5-1	TRBJ2-1	.	TGCGCCAGCAGCTTCGGGGGATCCTACAATGAGCAGTTCTTC	CASSFGGSYNEQFF
.	TRBV28	TRBJ2-5	TRBD1	TGTGCCAGCAGTCCCGGGACAGCTAGAGAGACCCAGTACTTC	CASSPGTARETQYF
few	TRBV10-1	TRBJ1-1	.	TGCGCCAGCAGTGAGTCAAGGAGGGGAGCAGCTTTCTTT	CASSESRRGAAFF
.	TRBV19	TRBJ1-6	.	TGTGCCAGTAGTATCGCCGCCTCGGGCTCCTATAATTCACCCCTCCACTTT	CASSIAASGSYNSPLHF
.	TRBV30	TRBJ1-1	TRBD1	TGTGCCTGGGACAGGGGGCGGGCGAGCACTGAAGCTTTCTTT	CAWDRGRASTEAFF
.	TRBV5-1	TRBJ1-1	.	TGCGCCAGCAGCTACAAAGAAGGAGGGTCCTTGAACACTGAAGCTTTCTTT	CASSYKEGGSLNTEAFF
.	TRBV9	TRBJ2-7	TRBD2	TGTGCCAGCAGCTCGCCTTCTAGCGGGAGATCGGGCGAGCAGTACTTC	CASSSPSSGRSGEQYF
few	TRBV4-1	TRBJ1-2	TRBD1	TGCGCCAGCAGCCCTCGTACAGGGGGCGGGTATGGCTACACCTTC	CASSPRTGGGYGYTF
.	TRBV5-6	TRBJ2-2	TRBD1	TGTGCCAGCAGCTTGGCGGGACAGGGGGACGGCGGGGAGCTGTTTTTT	CASSLAGQGDGGELFF
few	TRBV4-3	TRBJ1-4	.	TGCGCCAGCAGCCCTGGACAGTTGAATGATGAAAAACTGTTTTTT	CASSPGQLNDEKLFF
.	TRBV12-3/TRBV12-4	TRBJ1-5	.	TGTGCCAGCAGTTTAGCGGGGGGTCAGCCCCAGCATTTT	CASSLAGGQPQHF
.	TRBV7-9	TRBJ1-6	.	TGTGCCAGCAGCTTAAACGAGAAGAATAATTCACCCCTCCACTTT	CASSLNEKNNSPLHF
.	TRBV6-5	TRBJ1-5	.	TGTGCCAGCAGTTACGACGGGAATAGCAATCAGCCCCAGCATTTT	CASSYDGNSNQPQHF
.	TRBV5-1	TRBJ2-1	.	TGCGCCAGCAGTTCCATAGTGGTCCATGAGCAGTTCTTC	CASSSIVVHEQFF